These 23 T cell receptor beta chains were sequenced from one sample in a study of radiation and T cells in renal cell carcinoma. Indicated time point: baseline pretreatment blood. Described treatment: 15 Gy SBRT to primary tumor, nephrectomy 4 weeks later. The table came from immunoSEQ multiplex PCR; TCRdb's copy has only in-frame clones and leaves some out. The table shows 150,000 or so clones, with about 85% occurring only once. The sample consisted of blood, taken from a patient whose treatment included radiotherapy and nephrectomy. The receptor set was obtained from a woman in her seventies with renal cell carcinoma.

This clone was counted once. The V gene is TRBV11-3, the J gene TRBJ2-7; TRBD1 matches at 8 bases. V was pared by 0 bases and J by 4 bases, with 5 bases of the junction left unmatched. Germline V CDR1 and CDR2: SGHNT, YENEEA. The CDR3 spans 15 residues. CDR3 coding DNA: TGTGCCAGCAGCTTAGAGGGACAGGTTTCTTACGAGCAGTACTTC. Translated: CASSLEGQVSYEQYF.

The V gene is TRBV7-3, the J gene TRBJ2-3; TRBD1 aligns across 9 bases. The CDR3 totals 15 residues. In germline, CDR1 is SGHTA, CDR2 FQGTGA. Trimming cost V 3 bases and J 6 bases; bases outside gene matches: 7. CDR3 sequence reads: CASSLGQGEGDTQYF. Here the CDR3 DNA reads TGTGCCAGCAGCTTGGGACAGGGAGAAGGCGATACGCAGTATTTT.

The CDR3 reads CASSSPLLAGGRSANIQYF. As DNA, the CDR3 is TGTGCCAGCAGCTCCCCTTTGCTCGCGGGGGGGCGTTCGGCAAACATTCAGTACTTC. The chain is built from TRBV5-4 and TRBJ2-4; TRBD2 aligns across 9 bases. V lost 3 bases to trimming and J lost 6 bases; unmatched junction nucleotides: 19. Germline V lookup: CDR1 SGHNT, CDR2 YYREEE (reference sequence). This CDR3 comprises 19 residues.

This clone has just one count. The rearrangement links TRBV5-4 to TRBJ2-1, with D possibly called TRBD1 or TRBD2 (6 bases each). Germline V lookup: CDR1 SGHNT, CDR2 YYREEE (reference sequence). V lost 0 bases, J lost 5 bases, and 18 bases lay in between. The CDR3 loop spans 17 amino acids. The CDR3 sequence is CASSLAWGGQRNNEQFF. In DNA, the CDR3 is TGTGCCAGCAGCTTGGCCTGGGGAGGACAGAGAAACAATGAGCAGTTCTTC. Based on the CDR3 plus reference TRBV5-4 and TRBJ2-1, the full variable domain is ETGVTQSPTHLIKTRGQQVTLRCSSQSGHNTVSWYQQALGQGPQFIFQYYREEENGRGNFPPRFSGLQFPNYSSELNVNALELDDSALYLCASSLAWGGQRNNEQFFGPGTRLTVL.

The chain couples TRBV28 to TRBJ2-4; weak D call: TRBD1 (6 bases). Germline CDR1 MDHEN, CDR2 SYDVKM. Trimming left V 6 bases short and J 9 bases short, with 18 bases between. There are 14 residues in the CDR3. As DNA, the CDR3 is TGTGCCAGCAGCCCTCGGCGGGCAGGGGCCATTCAGTACTTC. It codes for CASSPRRAGAIQYF.

The V call is TRBV7-9, the J call TRBJ1-5, with 10 bases aligning to TRBD1. V dropped 11 bases and J dropped 5; count of bases not matched to a gene: 6. CDR1 is SEHNR, CDR2 FQNEAQ, per germline (reference sequence). CDR3 length: 13 amino acids. CDR3 amino acids: CAGSGTGDQPQHF. DNA for the CDR3: TGTGCCGGTTCCGGGACAGGGGATCAGCCCCAGCATTTT.

The rearrangement joins TRBV19 to TRBJ1-3, with TRBD1 matching over 7 bases. The CDR3 is 14 amino acids. Trimming removed 3 bases from V and 3 bases from J; junction bases left unmatched: 2. Germline CDR1 LNHDA, CDR2 SQIVND (reference sequence). CDR3 bases: TGTGCCAGTAGTATTGACAGGGTTGGAAACACCATATATTTT. Residues: CASSIDRVGNTIYF.

V gene TRBV18 combines with J gene TRBJ2-7; D may match TRBD1 or TRBD2 (5 bases each). V was cut by 6 bases and J by 2 bases, with 14 bases left in between. From germline, CDR1 is KGHSH and CDR2 LQKENI. This CDR3 has 14 residues. CDR3 protein: CASSRDQGAYEQYF. CDR3 DNA: TGTGCCAGCTCCCGGGACCAGGGTGCCTACGAGCAGTACTTC.

The chain recombines TRBV10-2 with TRBJ2-3; D tentatively fits TRBD1 or TRBD2 (5 bases each). With 6 bases removed from V and 0 bases from J, the gap between germline ends came to 7 bases. Germline CDR1 WSHSY, CDR2 SAAADI. The CDR3 covers 13 residues. CDR3 sequence: CASRGPSTDTQYF. CDR3 nucleotide sequence: TGCGCCAGCAGGGGACCGAGCACAGATACGCAGTATTTT.

V gene TRBV4-1 combines with J gene TRBJ2-7, with D perhaps matching TRBD1 (6 bases). In germline, CDR1 is MGHRA, CDR2 YSYEKL. Between the trimmed V and J ends, which lost 4 bases and 3 bases, there was a span of 10 bases. The CDR3 covers 13 residues. The DNA for the CDR3 is TGCGCCAGCAGCCGCAGGGGAGACTACGAGCAGTACTTC. As protein: CASSRRGDYEQYF.

The CDR3 DNA reads TGTGCCACCAGCAGAGAGGGGGGTAGTCAGCCCCAGCATTTT. This translates into CATSREGGSQPQHF. This rearrangement joins TRBV15 to TRBJ1-5, with TRBD1 as a possible D gene (5 bases). Trimming pared 0 bases from V and 6 bases from J, leaving 9 bases between. The CDR3 runs 14 residues. Germline CDR1 LNHNV, CDR2 YYDKDF (reference sequence).

The chain is built from TRBV28 and TRBJ1-3; a weak D match, TRBD1 (5 bases). This CDR3 region has 14 residues. The V end lost 3 bases, the J end lost 5 bases, and 11 bases lay between the germline ends. Per the germline V gene, CDR1 is MDHEN and CDR2 is SYDVKM. Written as DNA, the CDR3 is TGTGCCAGCAGTTTGTTTGGGGCCCGAAACACCATATATTTT. It codes for CASSLFGARNTIYF.

The chain employs TRBV4-2 and TRBJ2-7; the match to TRBD2 covers 11 bases. The length of the CDR3 is 17 residues. The germline V gene encodes CDR1 LGHNA and CDR2 YNFKEQ. Trimming took 1 base from V and 3 from J; bases not matched to a gene: 8. CDR3 loop: CASSQGGQTSGDYEQYF. CDR3 sequence (DNA): TGTGCCAGCAGCCAAGGGGGGCAGACTAGCGGGGACTACGAGCAGTACTTC.

The rearrangement links TRBV27 to TRBJ2-1; a weak D match, TRBD1 (6 bases). V lost 6 bases and J 1 base, leaving 7 bases between the germline ends. In germline, CDR1 is MNHEY, CDR2 SMNVEV (reference sequence). This CDR3 is built from 13 residues. CDR3 loop: CASRQGSYNEQFF. CDR3 nucleotides: TGTGCCAGCAGACAGGGATCCTACAATGAGCAGTTCTTC.

V is TRBV7-9 and J is TRBJ1-1; D gene ambiguous. Trimming shortened V by 6 bases and J by 4 bases, and 9 bases separated the two germline ends. Germline V gene data show CDR1 as SEHNR and CDR2 as FQNEAQ (reference sequence). This CDR3 contains 12 residues. The DNA for the CDR3 is TGTGCCAGCAGTGAGGTGAGCACTGAAGCTTTCTTT. It translates to CASSEVSTEAFF.

This chain joins TRBV9 and TRBJ1-4; possibly TRBD1 for D (6 bases). Germline assignment: CDR1 SGDLS and CDR2 YYNGEE. The germline V and J ends were trimmed by 3 bases and 4 bases, with 7 bases remaining between them. The CDR3 runs to 13 residues. The CDR3 loop reads CASSGGRNEKLFF. The CDR3 DNA is TGTGCCAGCAGCGGGGGGCGTAATGAAAAACTGTTTTTT. Variable domain in full (rest from reference TRBV9 and TRBJ1-4): DSGVTQTPKHLITATGQRVTLRCSPRSGDLSVYWYQQSLDQGLQFLIQYYNGEERAKGNILERFSAQQFPDLHSELNLSSLELGDSALYFCASSGGRNEKLFFGSGTQLSVL.

The V gene is TRBV2, the J gene TRBJ1-2; 10 bases line up with TRBD1. Germline-derived CDR1 and CDR2 are SNHLY and FYNNEI. V trimming: 7 bases; J trimming: 10 bases; junction bases outside the gene matches: 6. The CDR3 runs to 12 residues. The CDR3 loop is CASTGTGEAYTF. CDR3 DNA sequence: TGTGCCAGCACCGGGACAGGGGAAGCCTACACCTTC.

V is TRBV6-6 and J is TRBJ2-7; 7 positions match TRBD1. The CDR3 extends over 15 amino acids. Germline CDR1 MNHNY, CDR2 SVGAGI (reference sequence). V shed 5 bases, J shed 3 bases, and the junction held 10 bases outside the gene matches. The CDR3 here is CASSDPSGGRYEQYF. In nucleotides, the CDR3 is TGTGCCAGCAGTGATCCTTCAGGGGGTCGCTACGAGCAGTACTTC.

The rearrangement joins TRBV6-6 to TRBJ1-1; D remains unclear. The length of the CDR3 is 15 residues. Trimming removed 2 bases from V and 0 bases from J, with 10 bases in between. Germline V gene sequence: CDR1 MNHNY, CDR2 SVGAGI (reference sequence). For the CDR3, the DNA is TGTGCCAGCAGTTACCTAAAGGGATTGAACACTGAAGCTTTCTTT. It codes for CASSYLKGLNTEAFF.

This chain joins TRBV7-2 and TRBJ2-7; the D call may be TRBD1 or TRBD2 (5 bases each). This CDR3 is 14 amino acids long. The germline V gene has CDR1 SGHTA and CDR2 FQGNSA. Trimming cost V 6 bases and J 4 bases, with 16 bases left between them. In DNA form, the CDR3 reads TGTGCCAGCAGGATTACGGGGCGAGAATACGAGCAGTACTTC. Encoded protein: CASRITGREYEQYF. The full variable domain, in which reference TRBV7-2 and TRBJ2-7 provide the parts outside the CDR3, is GAGVSQSPSNKVTEKGKDVELRCDPISGHTALYWYRQSLGQGLEFLIYFQGNSAPDKSGLPSDRFSAERTGGSVSTLTIQRTQQEDSAVYLCASRITGREYEQYFGPGTRLTVT.

V is TRBV18 and J is TRBJ2-2; D unresolved. CDR1 is KGHSH and CDR2 is LQKENI in the germline V gene. V shed 2 bases and J shed 4 bases, with 5 bases lying between them. The CDR3 has 13 residues. In DNA form, the CDR3 reads TGTGCCAGCTCACCAGTGGCCACCGGGGAGCTGTTTTTT. This codes for CASSPVATGELFF.

V is TRBV28 and J is TRBJ2-7, with 8 bases lining up with TRBD1. CDR3 length: 15 amino acids. V gave up 7 bases and J gave up 2 bases; unmatched junction bases: 10. Germline V CDR1 and CDR2: MDHEN, SYDVKM. CDR3 sequence (DNA): TGTGCCAGCACCCCCCCGGGACAGGTGGCCTACGAGCAGTACTTC. It is translated as CASTPPGQVAYEQYF.

The gene calls are TRBV4-3 and TRBJ2-4; D is ambiguous. This CDR3 region has 19 residues. CDR1 is LGHNA and CDR2 is YSLEER in the germline V gene. Trimming removed 0 bases at V and 0 bases at J, with 18 bases between. CDR3 residues: CASSQEENQATLAKNIQYF. The CDR3 DNA follows: TGCGCCAGCAGCCAAGAAGAAAATCAGGCGACCCTAGCCAAAAACATTCAGTACTTC.